The present T cell receptor beta chain was sequenced within a study of cytomegalovirus exposure and HLA in healthy donors. Study-wide results and limits: Researchers catalogued 150 or so TCR beta chains as cytomegalovirus-associated. Confirmation was obtained in vitro that a few CMV-associated chains are specific for CMV antigens.

With regard to this clone: Its specificity is unknown.

The PCR made use of 60 Vbeta and 13 Jbeta primers. The repertoire was sequenced with immunoSEQ multiplex PCR; TCRdb's copy has only in-frame clones and lacks some. The table shows over 100,000 clones, with 73% occurring only once. The TCR originated in a man in his forties or fifties in good health and CMV-seronegative. The sample taken for sequencing was PBMCs.

The CDR3 is CASSGGQEIVYEQFF. CDR3 nucleotide sequence: TGTGCCAGCAGTGGGGGACAGGAGATCGTCTATGAGCAGTTCTTC. The rearrangement uses TRBV6-1 and TRBJ2-1; TRBD1 aligns across 8 bases. The CDR3 consists of 15 residues. CDR1 is MNHNS and CDR2 is SASEGT in the germline V gene. V lost 4 bases to trimming and J lost 8 bases; unmatched junction nucleotides: 10.